This T cell receptor (beta chain) was sequenced during a study of beta chain features in type 1 diabetes. TCRB transcripts that were expressed got sequenced, as all of the isolated RNA had been reverse transcribed. Using immunoSEQ multiplex PCR, the repertoire was profiled, and TCRdb retains in-frame clones only, with some absent. The table has fewer than 350,000 clones, 15% seen once; the top ten hold less than 0.02%. Points from the study as a whole: Within each of all four CD4+ subsets, Type 1 diabetes patients had TCRB CDR3s that were moderately but significantly shorter.

This clone has just a few counts. Its antigen remains unknown. CDR3 size: 13 residues. CDR1 is KGHSH, CDR2 LQKENI, per germline. Trimming left V 2 bases short and J 12 bases short, with 14 bases between. V is TRBV18 and J is TRBJ2-1; possibly TRBD2 for D (6 bases). The TCR originated in a man in his late teens or twenties with type 1 diabetes. The sequenced material came from naive CD4+ T cells from blood. The DNA of the CDR3 is TGTGCCAGCTCACCAAGGGCTCAGGAGGGGCAGTTCTTC. This translates into CASSPRAQEGQFF.